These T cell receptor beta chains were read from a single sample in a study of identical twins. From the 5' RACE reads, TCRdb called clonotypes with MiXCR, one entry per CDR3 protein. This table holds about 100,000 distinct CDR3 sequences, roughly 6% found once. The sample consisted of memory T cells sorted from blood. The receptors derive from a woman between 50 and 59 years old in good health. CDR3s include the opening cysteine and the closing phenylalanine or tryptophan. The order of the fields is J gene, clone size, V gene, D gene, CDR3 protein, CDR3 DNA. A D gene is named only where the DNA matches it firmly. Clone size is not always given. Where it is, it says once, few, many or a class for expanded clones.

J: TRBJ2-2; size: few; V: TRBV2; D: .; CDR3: CASEVTGTGELFF; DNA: TGTGCCAGCGAAGTTACAGGGACCGGGGAGCTGTTTTTT
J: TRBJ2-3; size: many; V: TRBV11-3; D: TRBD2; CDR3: CASSSRLAGDQDTQYF; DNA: TGTGCCAGCAGCAGTAGGCTAGCGGGAGATCAAGATACGCAGTATTTT
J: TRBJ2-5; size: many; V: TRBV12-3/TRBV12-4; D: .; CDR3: CASRKDRETQYF; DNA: TGTGCCAGCAGGAAGGATCGAGAGACCCAGTACTTC
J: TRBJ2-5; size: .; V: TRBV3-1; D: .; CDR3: CASSQERGLETQYF; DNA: TGTGCCAGCAGCCAAGAAAGGGGGTTGGAGACCCAGTACTTC
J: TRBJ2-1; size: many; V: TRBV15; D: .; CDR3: CATSRDQEDEQFF; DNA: TGTGCCACCAGCAGAGATCAGGAGGATGAGCAGTTCTTC
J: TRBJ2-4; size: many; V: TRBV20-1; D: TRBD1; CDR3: CSARDWGQGAFGTKNIQYF; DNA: TGCAGTGCTAGAGATTGGGGGCAGGGGGCTTTTGGGACCAAAAACATTCAGTACTTC
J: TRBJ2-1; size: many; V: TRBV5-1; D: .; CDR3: CASSSSADYNEQFF; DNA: TGCGCCAGCAGCTCCTCAGCGGACTACAATGAGCAGTTCTTC
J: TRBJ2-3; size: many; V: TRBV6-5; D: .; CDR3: CASSPGRAGTDTQYF; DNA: TGTGCCAGCAGTCCAGGACGCGCGGGCACAGATACGCAGTATTTT
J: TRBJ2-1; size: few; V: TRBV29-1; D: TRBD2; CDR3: CSVEPPVTSGSYNEQFF; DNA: TGCAGCGTTGAACCCCCCGTTACTAGCGGGAGCTACAATGAGCAGTTCTTC
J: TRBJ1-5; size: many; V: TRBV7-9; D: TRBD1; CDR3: CASSFGLRGQGDQPQHF; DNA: TGTGCCAGCAGCTTTGGCTTACGAGGACAGGGGGATCAGCCCCAGCATTTT
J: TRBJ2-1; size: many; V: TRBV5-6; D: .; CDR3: CASSLGVGEQFF; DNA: TGTGCCAGCAGCTTGGGGGTGGGTGAGCAGTTCTTC
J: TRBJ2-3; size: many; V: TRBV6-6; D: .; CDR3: CASSYVPLGSADTQYF; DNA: TGTGCCAGCAGTTACGTACCCCTAGGTTCTGCAGATACGCAGTATTTT
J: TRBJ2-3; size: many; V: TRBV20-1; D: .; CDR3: CSAPDYAADTQYF; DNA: TGCAGTGCTCCGGACTATGCAGCAGATACGCAGTATTTT
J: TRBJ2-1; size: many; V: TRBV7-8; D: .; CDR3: CASSLTRGNSYNEQFF; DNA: TGTGCCAGCAGCTTAACGCGCGGGAACTCCTACAATGAGCAGTTCTTC
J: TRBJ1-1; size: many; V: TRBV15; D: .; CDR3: CATSRDRNTEAFF; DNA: TGTGCCACCAGCAGGGACAGAAACACTGAAGCTTTCTTT
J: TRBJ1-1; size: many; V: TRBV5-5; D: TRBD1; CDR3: CASSPRQGQTEAFF; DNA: TGTGCCAGCAGTCCCCGACAGGGCCAGACTGAAGCTTTCTTT
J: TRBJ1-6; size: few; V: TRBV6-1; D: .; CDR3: CASSAGWDSPLHF; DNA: TGTGCCAGCAGTGCGGGATGGGATTCACCCCTCCACTTT
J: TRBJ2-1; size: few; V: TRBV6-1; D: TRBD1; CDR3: CASSEGTGYSEQFF; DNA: TGTGCCAGCAGTGAAGGGACAGGGTACAGTGAGCAGTTCTTC
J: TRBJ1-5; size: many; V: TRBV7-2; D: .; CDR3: CASSLVGQPQHF; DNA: TGTGCCAGCAGCTTAGTAGGGCAGCCCCAGCATTTT
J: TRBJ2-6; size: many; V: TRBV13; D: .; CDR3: CASSPDSGANVLTF; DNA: TGTGCCAGCAGCCCTGACTCTGGGGCCAACGTCCTGACTTTC
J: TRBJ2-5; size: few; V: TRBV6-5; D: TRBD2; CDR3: CASTKSGLDFQETQYF; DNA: TGTGCCAGCACCAAATCGGGACTAGACTTCCAAGAGACCCAGTACTTC
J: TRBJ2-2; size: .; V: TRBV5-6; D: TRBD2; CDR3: CASSSTYSGRFRSTGELFF; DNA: TGTGCCAGCAGCTCTACCTATAGCGGGAGATTTCGCAGCACCGGGGAGCTGTTTTTT
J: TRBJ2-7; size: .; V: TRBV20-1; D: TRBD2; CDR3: CSASVRDYQGEQYF; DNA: TGCAGTGCCTCTGTCCGGGACTACCAGGGCGAGCAGTACTTC
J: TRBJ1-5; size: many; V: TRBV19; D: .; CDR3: CASNTRGNQPQHF; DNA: TGTGCCAGTAACACTAGGGGCAATCAGCCCCAGCATTTT
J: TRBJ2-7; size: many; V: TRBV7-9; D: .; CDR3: CASSPIRDSETYEQYF; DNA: TGTGCCAGCAGCCCCATCCGGGACTCTGAAACCTACGAGCAGTACTTC
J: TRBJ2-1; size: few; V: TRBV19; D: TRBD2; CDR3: CASSISLAGEYNEQFF; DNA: TGTGCCAGTAGTATTAGTCTAGCGGGAGAATACAATGAGCAGTTCTTC
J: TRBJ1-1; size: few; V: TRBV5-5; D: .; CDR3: CASSWGDNTEAFF; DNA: TGTGCCAGCAGCTGGGGGGATAACACTGAAGCTTTCTTT
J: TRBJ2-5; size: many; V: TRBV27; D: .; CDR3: CASSLAGRRETQYF; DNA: TGTGCCAGCAGTTTAGCCGGGAGAAGGGAGACCCAGTACTTC
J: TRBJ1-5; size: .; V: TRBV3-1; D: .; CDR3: CASSQKGTNQPQHF; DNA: TGTGCCAGCAGCCAAAAGGGAACGAATCAGCCCCAGCATTTT
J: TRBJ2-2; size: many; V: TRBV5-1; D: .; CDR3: CASSFPARASSNTGELFF; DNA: TGCGCCAGCAGCTTCCCGGCCCGGGCCTCTTCGAACACCGGGGAGCTGTTTTTT
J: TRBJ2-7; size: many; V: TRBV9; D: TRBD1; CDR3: CASSVANRDRECDEQYF; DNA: TGTGCCAGCAGCGTAGCTAACAGGGACAGGGAGTGCGACGAGCAGTACTTC
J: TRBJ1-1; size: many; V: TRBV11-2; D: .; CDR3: CASSLPLLGGTEAFF; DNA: TGTGCCAGCAGCTTACCCCTGCTAGGAGGCACTGAAGCTTTCTTT
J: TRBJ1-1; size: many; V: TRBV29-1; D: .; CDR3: CSVARGLKTEAFF; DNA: TGCAGCGTGGCGCGGGGGCTCAAGACTGAAGCTTTCTTT
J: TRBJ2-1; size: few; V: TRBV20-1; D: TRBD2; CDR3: CSASFGDYQDEQFF; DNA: TGCAGTGCTAGTTTCGGGGACTACCAGGATGAGCAGTTCTTC
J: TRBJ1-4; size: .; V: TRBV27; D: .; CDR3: CASSLGAGAPGRINEKLFF; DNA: TGTGCCAGCAGTTTAGGAGCCGGGGCCCCGGGGAGGATTAATGAAAAACTGTTTTTT
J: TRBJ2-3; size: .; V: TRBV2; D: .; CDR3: CAGLTLDTQYF; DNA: TGTGCCGGACTAACATTAGATACGCAGTATTTT
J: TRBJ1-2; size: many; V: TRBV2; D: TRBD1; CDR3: CASNTGAGYTF; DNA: TGTGCCAGCAATACAGGGGCTGGCTACACCTTC
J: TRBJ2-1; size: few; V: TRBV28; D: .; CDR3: CASRQGQGGYNEQFF; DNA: TGTGCCAGCAGGCAGGGCCAAGGCGGTTACAATGAGCAGTTCTTC
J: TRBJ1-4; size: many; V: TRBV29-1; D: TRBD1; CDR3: CSVDRGGGEKLFF; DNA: TGCAGCGTTGACAGGGGGGGAGGTGAAAAACTGTTTTTT
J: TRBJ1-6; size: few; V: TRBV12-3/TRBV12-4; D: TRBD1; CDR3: CASSSRTGAKNSPLHF; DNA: TGTGCCAGCAGTTCAAGGACAGGGGCGAAGAATTCACCCCTCCACTTT
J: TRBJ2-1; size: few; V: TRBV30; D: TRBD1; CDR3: CAWSISTGANNEQFF; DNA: TGTGCCTGGAGTATTTCGACAGGGGCGAACAATGAGCAGTTCTTC
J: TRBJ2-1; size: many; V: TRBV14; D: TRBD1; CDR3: CASSPHLGQVPEQFF; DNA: TGTGCCAGCAGCCCCCACCTCGGACAGGTGCCTGAGCAGTTCTTC
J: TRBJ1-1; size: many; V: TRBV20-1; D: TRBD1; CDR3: CSARGTGSDTEAFF; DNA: TGCAGTGCTAGGGGGACAGGGTCTGACACTGAAGCTTTCTTT
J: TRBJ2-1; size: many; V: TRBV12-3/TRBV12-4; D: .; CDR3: CASSSTASYNEQFF; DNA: TGTGCCAGCAGTTCGACTGCTTCCTACAATGAGCAGTTCTTC
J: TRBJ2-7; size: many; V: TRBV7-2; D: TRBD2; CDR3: CASSPRLAGGQYF; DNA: TGTGCCAGCAGCCCGAGACTAGCGGGAGGGCAGTACTTC
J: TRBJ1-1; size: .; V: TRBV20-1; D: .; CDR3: CSASTGIVNTEAFF; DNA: TGCAGTGCTAGCACAGGGATCGTCAACACTGAAGCTTTCTTT
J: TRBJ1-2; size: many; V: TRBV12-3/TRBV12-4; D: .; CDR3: CASSSPGDYGYTF; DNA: TGTGCCAGCAGTTCGCCAGGGGACTATGGCTACACCTTC
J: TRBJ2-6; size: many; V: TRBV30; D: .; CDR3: CARDQRGANVLTF; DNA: TGTGCCCGTGACCAAAGGGGGGCCAACGTCCTGACTTTC
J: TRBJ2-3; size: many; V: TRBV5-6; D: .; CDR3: CASSRPSDTQYF; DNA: TGTGCCAGCAGCCGCCCTAGCGATACGCAGTATTTT
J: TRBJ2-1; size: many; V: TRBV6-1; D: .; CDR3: CASSDGPTPEQFF; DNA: TGTGCCAGCAGTGATGGACCGACGCCTGAGCAGTTCTTC
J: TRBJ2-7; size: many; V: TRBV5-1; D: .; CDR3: CASSPLGRLYEQYF; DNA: TGCGCCAGCAGCCCTCTGGGACGCCTCTACGAGCAGTACTTC
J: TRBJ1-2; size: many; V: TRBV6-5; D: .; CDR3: CASSRGIDYGYTF; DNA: TGTGCCAGCAGTAGGGGAATCGACTATGGCTACACCTTC
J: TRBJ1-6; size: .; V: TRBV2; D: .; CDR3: CASSAHGQHNSPLHF; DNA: TGTGCCAGCAGTGCTCATGGACAACATAATTCACCCCTCCACTTT
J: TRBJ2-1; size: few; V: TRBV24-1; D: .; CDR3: CATSDPKLLGRDEQFF; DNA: TGTGCCACCAGTGACCCCAAGCTTCTGGGCCGAGATGAGCAGTTCTTC
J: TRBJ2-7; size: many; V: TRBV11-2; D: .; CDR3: CASSLRAVAYEQYF; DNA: TGTGCCAGCAGCTTGAGAGCTGTTGCCTACGAGCAGTACTTC
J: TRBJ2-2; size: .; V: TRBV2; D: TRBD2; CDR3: CASSEVGLAGRELFF; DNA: TGTGCCAGCAGTGAAGTTGGACTAGCGGGCAGGGAGCTGTTTTTT
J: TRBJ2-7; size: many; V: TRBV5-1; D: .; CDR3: CASSLQGGAYEQYF; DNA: TGCGCCAGCAGCTTGCAGGGGGGGGCCTACGAGCAGTACTTC
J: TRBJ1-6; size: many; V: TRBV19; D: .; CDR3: CASSKGAGVRSPLHF; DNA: TGTGCCAGTAGTAAAGGGGCAGGGGTCAGATCACCCCTCCACTTT
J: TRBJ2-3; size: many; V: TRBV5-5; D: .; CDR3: CASSLARVDGTDTQYF; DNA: TGTGCCAGCAGCTTGGCCCGGGTTGACGGCACAGATACGCAGTATTTT
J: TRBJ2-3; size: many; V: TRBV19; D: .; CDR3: CASSASAGTDTQYF; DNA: TGTGCCAGTAGTGCTAGCGCGGGCACAGATACGCAGTATTTT